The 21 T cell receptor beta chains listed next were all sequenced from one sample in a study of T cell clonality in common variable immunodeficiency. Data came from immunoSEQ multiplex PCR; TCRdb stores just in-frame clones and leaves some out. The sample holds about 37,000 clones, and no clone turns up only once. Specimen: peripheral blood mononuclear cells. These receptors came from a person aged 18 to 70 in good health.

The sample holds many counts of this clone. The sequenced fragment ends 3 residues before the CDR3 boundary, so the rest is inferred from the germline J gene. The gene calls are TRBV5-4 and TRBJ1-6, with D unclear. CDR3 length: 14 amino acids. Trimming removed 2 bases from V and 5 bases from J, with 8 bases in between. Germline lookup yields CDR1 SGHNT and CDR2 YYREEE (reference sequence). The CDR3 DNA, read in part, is TGTGCCAGCAGCTTAGGCGGAGATAATTCACCC. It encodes CASSLGGDNSP. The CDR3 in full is CASSLGGDNSPLHF.

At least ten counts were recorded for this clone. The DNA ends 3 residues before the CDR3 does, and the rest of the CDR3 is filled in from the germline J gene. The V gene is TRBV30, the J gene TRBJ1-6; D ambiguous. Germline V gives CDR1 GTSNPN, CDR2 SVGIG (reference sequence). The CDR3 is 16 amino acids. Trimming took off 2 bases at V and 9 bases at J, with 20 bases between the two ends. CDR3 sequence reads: CAWSSWAQTVTSPLHF. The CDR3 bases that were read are TGTGCCTGGAGTTCCTGGGCCCAGACCGTCACTTCACCC.

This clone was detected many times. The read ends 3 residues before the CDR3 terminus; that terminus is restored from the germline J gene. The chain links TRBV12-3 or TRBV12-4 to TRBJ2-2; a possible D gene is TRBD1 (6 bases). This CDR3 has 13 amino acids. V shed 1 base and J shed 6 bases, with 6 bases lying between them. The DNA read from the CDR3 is TGTGCCAGCAGTTTAGGACAGGCCGGGGAG. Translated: CASSLGQAGE. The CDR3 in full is CASSLGQAGELFF.

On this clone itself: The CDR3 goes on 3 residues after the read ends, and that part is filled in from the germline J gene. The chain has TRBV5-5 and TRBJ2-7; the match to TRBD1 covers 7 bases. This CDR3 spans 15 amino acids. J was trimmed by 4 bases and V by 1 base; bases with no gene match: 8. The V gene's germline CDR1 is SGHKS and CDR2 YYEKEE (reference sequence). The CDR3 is CASSLRSGTEYEQYF. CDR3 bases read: TGTGCCAGCAGCTTGCGTTCAGGGACAGAGTACGAG.

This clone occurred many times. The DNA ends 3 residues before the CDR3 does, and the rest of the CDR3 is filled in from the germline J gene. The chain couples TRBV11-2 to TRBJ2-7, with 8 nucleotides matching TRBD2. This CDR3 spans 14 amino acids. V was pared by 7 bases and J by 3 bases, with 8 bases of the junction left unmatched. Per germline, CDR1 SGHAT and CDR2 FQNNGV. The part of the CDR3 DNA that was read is TGTGCCAGCAAAACGGGACTAGGGCTCTACGAG. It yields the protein CASKTGLGLYE. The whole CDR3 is CASKTGLGLYEQYF.

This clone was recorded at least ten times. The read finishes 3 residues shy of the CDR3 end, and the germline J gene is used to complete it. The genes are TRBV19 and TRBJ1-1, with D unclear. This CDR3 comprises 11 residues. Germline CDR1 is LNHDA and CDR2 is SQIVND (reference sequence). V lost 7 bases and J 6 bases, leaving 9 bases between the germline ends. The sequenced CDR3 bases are TGTGCCAGTACCGCGTACCCTGAA. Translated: CASTAYPE. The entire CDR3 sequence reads CASTAYPEAFF.

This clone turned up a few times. The CDR3: CASGKGAYDYTF. The CDR3 DNA, read in part, is TGTGCCAGTGGGAAAGGGGCCTACGAC. The gene calls are TRBV19 and TRBJ1-2, with D possibly being TRBD1 (5 bases). Read sequence stops 3 residues before the CDR3 end, and the germline J gene provides the missing end. The germline gives CDR1 LNHDA, CDR2 SQIVND (reference sequence). The CDR3 extends over 12 amino acids.

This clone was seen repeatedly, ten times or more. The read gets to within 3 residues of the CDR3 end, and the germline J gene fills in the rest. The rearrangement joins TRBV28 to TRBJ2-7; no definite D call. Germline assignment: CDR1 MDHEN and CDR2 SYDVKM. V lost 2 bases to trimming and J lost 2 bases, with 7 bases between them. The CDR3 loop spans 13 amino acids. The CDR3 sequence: CASSLRATYEQYF. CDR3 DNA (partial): TGTGCCAGCAGTTTAAGAGCGACCTACGAG.

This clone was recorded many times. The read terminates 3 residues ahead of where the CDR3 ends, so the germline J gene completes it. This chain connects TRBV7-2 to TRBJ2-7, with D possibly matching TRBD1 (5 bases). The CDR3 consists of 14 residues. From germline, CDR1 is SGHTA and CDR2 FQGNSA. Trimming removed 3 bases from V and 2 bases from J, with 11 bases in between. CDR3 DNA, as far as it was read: TGTGCCAGCAGCTTTCTTAAGGGGCCCTACGAG. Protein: CASSFLKGPYE. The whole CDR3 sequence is CASSFLKGPYEQYF.

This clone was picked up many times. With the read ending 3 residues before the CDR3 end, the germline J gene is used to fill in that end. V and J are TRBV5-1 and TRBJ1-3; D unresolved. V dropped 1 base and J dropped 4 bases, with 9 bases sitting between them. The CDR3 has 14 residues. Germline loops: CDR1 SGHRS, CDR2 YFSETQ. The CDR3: CASSLTSWGNTIYF. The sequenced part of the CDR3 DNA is TGCGCCAGCAGCTTGACTTCGTGGGGAAACACC. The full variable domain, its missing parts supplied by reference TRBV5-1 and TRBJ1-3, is KAGVTQTPRYLIKTRGQQVTLSCSPISGHRSVSWYQQTPGQGLQFLFEYFSETQRNKGNFPGRFSGRQFSNSRSEMNVSTLELGDSALYLCASSLTSWGNTIYFGEGSWLTVV.

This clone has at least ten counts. CDR3 loop: CASSFEWGYYGYTF. CDR3 bases read: TGCGCCAGCAGCTTTGAGTGGGGCTACTATGGC. The rearrangement links TRBV5-1 to TRBJ1-2; tentative D call: TRBD1 (5 bases). The read is 3 residues too short to cover the CDR3 end, so that end is filled in from the germline J gene. V shed 2 bases and J shed 3 bases, with 11 bases lying between them. Germline CDR1 reads SGHRS; CDR2 reads YFSETQ. The CDR3 length is 14 residues.

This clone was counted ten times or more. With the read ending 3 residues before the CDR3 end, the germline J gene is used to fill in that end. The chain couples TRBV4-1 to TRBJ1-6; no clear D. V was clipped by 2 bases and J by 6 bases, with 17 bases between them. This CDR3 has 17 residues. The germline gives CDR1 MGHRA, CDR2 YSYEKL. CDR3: CASSQKGFQLGNSPLHF. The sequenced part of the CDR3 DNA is TGCGCCAGCAGCCAAAAAGGGTTCCAGTTGGGTAATTCACCC.

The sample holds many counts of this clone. Here the CDR3 reads CSASRAGGELFF. Incomplete CDR3 DNA: TGCAGTGCTAGTAGGGCAGGCGGGGAG. The chain links TRBV20-1 to TRBJ2-2; D gene uncertain. The sequenced fragment ends 3 residues before the CDR3 boundary, so the rest is inferred from the germline J gene. The CDR3 is 12 residues long. V lost 3 bases, J lost 7 bases, and 9 bases lay in between. Per germline, CDR1 DFQATT and CDR2 SNEGSKA (reference sequence).

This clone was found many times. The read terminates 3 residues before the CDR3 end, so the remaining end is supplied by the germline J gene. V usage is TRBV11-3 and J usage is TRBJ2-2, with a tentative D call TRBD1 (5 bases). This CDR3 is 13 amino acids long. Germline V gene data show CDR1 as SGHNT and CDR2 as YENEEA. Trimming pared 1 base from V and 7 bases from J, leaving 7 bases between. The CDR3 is CASSLVGDGELFF. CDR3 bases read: TGTGCCAGCAGCTTAGTAGGGGACGGGGAG.

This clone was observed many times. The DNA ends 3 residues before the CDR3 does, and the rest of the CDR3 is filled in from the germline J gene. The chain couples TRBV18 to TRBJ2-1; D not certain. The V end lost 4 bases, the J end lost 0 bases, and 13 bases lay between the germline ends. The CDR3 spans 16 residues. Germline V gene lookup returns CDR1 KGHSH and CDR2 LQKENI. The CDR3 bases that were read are TGTGCCAGCTCACGAGCCGGTGAGAGCTCCTACAATGAG. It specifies CASSRAGESSYNE. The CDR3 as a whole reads CASSRAGESSYNEQFF.

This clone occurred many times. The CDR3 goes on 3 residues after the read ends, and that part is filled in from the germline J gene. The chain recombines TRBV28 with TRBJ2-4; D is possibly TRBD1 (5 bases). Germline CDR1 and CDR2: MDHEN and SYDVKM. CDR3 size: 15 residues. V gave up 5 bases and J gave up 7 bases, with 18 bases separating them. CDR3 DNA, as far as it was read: TGTGCCAGCAGTCCCCCCACGGCAGGGTATAACATT. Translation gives CASSPPTAGYNI. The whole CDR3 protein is CASSPPTAGYNIQYF.

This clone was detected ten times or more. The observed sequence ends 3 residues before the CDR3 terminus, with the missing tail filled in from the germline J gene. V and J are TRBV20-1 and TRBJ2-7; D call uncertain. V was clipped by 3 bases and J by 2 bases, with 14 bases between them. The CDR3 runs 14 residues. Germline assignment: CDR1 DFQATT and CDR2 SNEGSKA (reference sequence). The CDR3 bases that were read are TGCAGTGCTAGCTCTGTCCGGTTGGCCTACGAG. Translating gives CSASSVRLAYE. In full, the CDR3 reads CSASSVRLAYEQYF.

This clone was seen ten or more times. The CDR3 spells CASSPTRGGETQYF. The sequenced part of the CDR3 DNA is TGTGCCAGCAGCCCAACCCGGGGTGGGGAGACC. This chain uses TRBV7-2 with TRBJ2-5; tentatively, D is TRBD2 (5 bases). The sequence runs out 3 residues before the end of the CDR3; the remainder is reconstructed from the germline J gene. V was cut by 5 bases and J by 5 bases, with 15 bases left in between. Germline CDR1 is SGHTA and CDR2 is FQGNSA. The length of the CDR3 is 14 residues.

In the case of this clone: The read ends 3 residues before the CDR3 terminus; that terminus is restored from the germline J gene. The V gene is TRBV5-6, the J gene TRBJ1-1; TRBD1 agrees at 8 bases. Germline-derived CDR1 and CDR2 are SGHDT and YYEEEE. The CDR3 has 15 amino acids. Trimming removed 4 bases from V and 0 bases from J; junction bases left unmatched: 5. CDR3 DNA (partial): TGTGCCAGCAGCAACGGACAGGGAATGAACACTGAA. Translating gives CASSNGQGMNTE. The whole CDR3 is CASSNGQGMNTEAFF. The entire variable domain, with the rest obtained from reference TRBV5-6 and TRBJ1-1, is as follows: DAGVTQSPTHLIKTRGQQVTLRCSPKSGHDTVSWYQQALGQGPQFIFQYYEEEERQRGNFPDRFSGHQFPNYSSELNVNALLLGDSALYLCASSNGQGMNTEAFFGQGTRLTVV.

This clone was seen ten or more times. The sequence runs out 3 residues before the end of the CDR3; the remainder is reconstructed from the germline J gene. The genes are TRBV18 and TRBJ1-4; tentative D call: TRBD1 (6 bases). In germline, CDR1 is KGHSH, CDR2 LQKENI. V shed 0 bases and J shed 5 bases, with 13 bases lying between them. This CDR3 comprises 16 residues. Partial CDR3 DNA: TGTGCCAGCTCACCACCGGCCGGACAGAAAAATGAAAAA. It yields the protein CASSPPAGQKNEK. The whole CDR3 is CASSPPAGQKNEKLFF.

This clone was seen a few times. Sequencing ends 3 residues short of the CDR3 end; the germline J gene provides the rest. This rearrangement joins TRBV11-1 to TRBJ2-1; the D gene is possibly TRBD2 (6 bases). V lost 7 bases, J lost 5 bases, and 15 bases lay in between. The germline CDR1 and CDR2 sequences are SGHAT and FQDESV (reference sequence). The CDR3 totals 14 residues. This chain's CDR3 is CASTSGGYNNEQFF. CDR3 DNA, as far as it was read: TGTGCCAGCACGAGCGGAGGGTACAACAATGAG.